This record concerns one T cell receptor beta chain sequence. Its matching antigen is unknown. One end of the junction varies from germline; a read error may be responsible. Scientists recovered RNA and DNA together from around 20-30 mg of unsorted bulk tissue. This sample is drawn from a study of tumor-infiltrating lymphocytes in primary liver carcinoma. Study summary: The yield of productive TCRbeta reads per sample was roughly 3.65 to 8 million and was similar across tissue types.

Germline-derived CDR1 and CDR2 are MNHNS and SASEGT. This CDR3 is built from 12 residues. Whole-study findings and limits: Tumors had a significantly higher top-250-clone fraction than blood (p = 0.039). Tumor region pairs shared more overlap than did tumor-adjacent and tumor-blood pairs.

TCR beta cDNA was reverse-transcribed from roughly 0.45 ug of total RNA. The reaction used a constant-region primer and ProtoScript II reverse transcriptase. Researchers made the TCR beta libraries by running three nested multiplex PCR rounds with slightly modified ARM-PCR. For approximately 10 cycles apiece, the opening two PCR rounds ran with TRBV1-TRBV30 forward primers and a C-beta reverse primer. TCRdb itself ran the multiplex PCR reads through MiXCR, one entry per CDR3 protein. The sample has 40,000 to 60,000 distinct CDR3 sequences, over 65% seen once. The TCR comes from a middle-aged man with primary liver carcinoma and hepatitis B virus infection. The chain combines TRBV6-1 with TRBJ1-2; D is unclear. The specimen was liver tumor tissue from sampling region 3. Subset defined: tumor region T3, left-lateral pole. In DNA, the CDR3 is TGTGCCGGCAGTGGAGAGGGTTATGGCTACACCTTC. Translating gives CAGSGEGYGYTF.